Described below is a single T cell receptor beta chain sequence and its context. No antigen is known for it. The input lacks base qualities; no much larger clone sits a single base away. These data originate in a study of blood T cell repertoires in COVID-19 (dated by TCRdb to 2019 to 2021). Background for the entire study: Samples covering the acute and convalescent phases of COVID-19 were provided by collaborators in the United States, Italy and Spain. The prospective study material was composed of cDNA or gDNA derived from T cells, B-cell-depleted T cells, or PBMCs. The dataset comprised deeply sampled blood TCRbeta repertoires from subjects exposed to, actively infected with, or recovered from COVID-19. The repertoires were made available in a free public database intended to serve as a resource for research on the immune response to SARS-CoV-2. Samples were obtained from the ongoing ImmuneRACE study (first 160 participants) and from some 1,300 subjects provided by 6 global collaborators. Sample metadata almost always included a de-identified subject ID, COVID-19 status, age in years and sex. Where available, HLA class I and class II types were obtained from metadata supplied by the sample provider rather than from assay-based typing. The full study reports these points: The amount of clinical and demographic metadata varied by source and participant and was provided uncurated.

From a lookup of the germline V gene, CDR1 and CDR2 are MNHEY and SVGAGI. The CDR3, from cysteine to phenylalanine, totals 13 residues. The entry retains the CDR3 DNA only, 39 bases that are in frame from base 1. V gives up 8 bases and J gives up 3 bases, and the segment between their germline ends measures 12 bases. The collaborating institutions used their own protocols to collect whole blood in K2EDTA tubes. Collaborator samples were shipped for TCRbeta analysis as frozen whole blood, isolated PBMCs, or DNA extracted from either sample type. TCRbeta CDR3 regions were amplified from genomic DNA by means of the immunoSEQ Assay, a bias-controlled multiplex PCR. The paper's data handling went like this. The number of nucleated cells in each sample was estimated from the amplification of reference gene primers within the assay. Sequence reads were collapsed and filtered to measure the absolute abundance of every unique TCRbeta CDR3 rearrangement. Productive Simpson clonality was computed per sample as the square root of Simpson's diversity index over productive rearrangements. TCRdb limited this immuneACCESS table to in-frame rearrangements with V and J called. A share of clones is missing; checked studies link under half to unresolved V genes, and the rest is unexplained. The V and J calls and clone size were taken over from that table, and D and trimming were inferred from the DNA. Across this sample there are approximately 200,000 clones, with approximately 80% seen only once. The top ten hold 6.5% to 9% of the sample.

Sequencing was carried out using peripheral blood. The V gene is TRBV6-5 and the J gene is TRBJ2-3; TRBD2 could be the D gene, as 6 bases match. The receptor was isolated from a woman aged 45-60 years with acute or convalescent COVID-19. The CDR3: CASSGDGTDTQYF. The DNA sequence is TGTGCCAGCTCGGGGGACGGGACAGATACGCAGTATTTT.